This T cell receptor (beta chain) was sequenced in a study of identical twins. Each CDR3 protein is one row after TCRdb ran MiXCR on the 5' RACE reads. The data contain more than 650,000 distinct CDR3 sequences, less than 7% of them seen just once; the ten biggest clones take up 1.5% to 2%. Trimming stripped 2 bases from V and 10 bases from J, with 6 bases between. From germline, CDR1 is MNHEY and CDR2 SVGAGI. This CDR3 spans 12 amino acids. This receptor was identified in a man aged 18 to 29 in good health. The chain joins TRBV6-5 to TRBJ1-6; possibly TRBD1 for D (5 bases). Sequencing was performed on naive T cells sorted from blood. CDR3 nucleotides: TGTGCCAGCAGTTACCAGGGATCACCCCTCCACTTT. Translation gives CASSYQGSPLHF.